The sample holds a few counts of the clone carrying this T cell receptor beta chain. The antigen is undetermined. The data belong to a study of blood T cells in healthy people across ages. Study-wide points: Roughly linear age-related decline in beta diversity appeared, significant by age about 40.

CDR1 is SEHNR and CDR2 is FQNEAQ in the germline V gene (reference sequence). V gave up 2 bases and J gave up 3 bases; unmatched junction bases: 11. There are 18 residues in the CDR3. The second PCR ran about 6 to 11 cycles with a sample-barcoded 5' primer and J-beta primers. TCRdb passed the 5' RACE reads through MiXCR, listing each CDR3 protein once. The sample lists some 760,000 distinct CDR3 sequences, 20% to 30% occurring once. This sample was shared with a second study, whose subject was T cells of mothers and their children.

The sequencing sample was made of blood. The TCR was taken from a boy aged 5-17 years in good health. The chain joins TRBV7-9 to TRBJ2-4, with 9 bases lining up with TRBD2. The DNA of the CDR3 is TGTGCCAGCAGCTTATCGAGAGGGGTAGCGGGAGTCAAAAACATTCAGTACTTC. This sequence encodes CASSLSRGVAGVKNIQYF.